This T cell receptor (beta chain) was identified during a study of CD4 T cell repertoires in COVID-19. Study-wide points: SARS-CoV and/or HKU1 spike cultures shared between about 7 and 26% of SARS-CoV-2 clonotypes.

Using immunoSEQ multiplex PCR, the repertoire was profiled, and TCRdb retains in-frame clones only, with some absent. The table records about 75,000 clones, about four fifths of them present only once. Germline-derived CDR1 and CDR2 are DFQATT and SNEGSKA (reference sequence). CDR3 size: 11 residues. Trimming left V 5 bases short and J 2 bases short, with 6 bases between. This clone came up once. Its antigen is unidentified. The sample contains more than one DNA sequence encoding this CDR3. V usage is TRBV20-1 and J usage is TRBJ1-2; no reliable D call. The input for sequencing was CD4+ T cells from peripheral blood, taken after recovery from COVID-19. The sequence was collected from a human donor who had COVID-19. The CDR3: CSASDNYGYTF. The CDR3 nucleotides are TGCAGTGCTTCAGACAACTATGGCTACACCTTC.